Ten or more counts support the clone carrying this T cell receptor (beta chain). Unique molecular identifiers featured in how the TCRbeta library was prepared. MiXCR, applied by TCRdb to the PCR reads, yields one record per CDR3 protein. This sample has 200,000 or so distinct CDR3 sequences, with roughly 6.3% found just once. This CDR3 comprises 15 residues. The germline V gene has CDR1 SGHTA and CDR2 FQGTGA. Trimming took off 1 base at V and 0 bases at J, with 9 bases between the two ends. This record belongs to a study of T-cell reconstitution after alpha-beta-depleted transplantation in children. The input for sequencing was PBMCs, taken before TCRalphabeta/CD19-depleted stem cell transplant. V gene TRBV7-3 combines with J gene TRBJ1-1; no clear D. The sequence came from a girl in the first two years of life with combined immunodeficiency, due to receive a stem cell transplant. The CDR3 DNA reads TGTGCCAGCAGCTTAAAAGACATCTTGAACACTGAAGCTTTCTTT. Its translation: CASSLKDILNTEAFF.